This TCR beta chain was captured in a study of cytomegalovirus exposure and HLA in healthy donors. Study-level points and caveats: HLA alleles were associated with 15,000 to 20,000 TCR beta sequences in a later analysis at 0.05 false discovery rate. Among TCR sequences, most were rare, though some public TCRs appeared in many donors.

Points on this clone: Its antigen is as yet unknown.

V dropped 6 bases and J dropped 2 bases, with 14 bases sitting between them. Germline CDR1 is SGHRS and CDR2 is YFSETQ. This CDR3 comprises 14 residues. The PCR ran on 60 Vbeta and 13 Jbeta primers. Clones were sequenced by immunoSEQ multiplex PCR, and TCRdb holds only the in-frame ones, with some missing. The sample lists around 150,000 clones, 76% occurring once. The rearrangement uses TRBV5-1 and TRBJ1-1, with D tentatively TRBD1 (6 bases). The sequence was obtained from a man aged 18-30 years in good health and CMV-seronegative. The sample comprised PBMCs. For the CDR3, the DNA is TGCGCCAGCACCTTTACAGGGTCCAACACTGAAGCTTTCTTT. It encodes CASTFTGSNTEAFF.